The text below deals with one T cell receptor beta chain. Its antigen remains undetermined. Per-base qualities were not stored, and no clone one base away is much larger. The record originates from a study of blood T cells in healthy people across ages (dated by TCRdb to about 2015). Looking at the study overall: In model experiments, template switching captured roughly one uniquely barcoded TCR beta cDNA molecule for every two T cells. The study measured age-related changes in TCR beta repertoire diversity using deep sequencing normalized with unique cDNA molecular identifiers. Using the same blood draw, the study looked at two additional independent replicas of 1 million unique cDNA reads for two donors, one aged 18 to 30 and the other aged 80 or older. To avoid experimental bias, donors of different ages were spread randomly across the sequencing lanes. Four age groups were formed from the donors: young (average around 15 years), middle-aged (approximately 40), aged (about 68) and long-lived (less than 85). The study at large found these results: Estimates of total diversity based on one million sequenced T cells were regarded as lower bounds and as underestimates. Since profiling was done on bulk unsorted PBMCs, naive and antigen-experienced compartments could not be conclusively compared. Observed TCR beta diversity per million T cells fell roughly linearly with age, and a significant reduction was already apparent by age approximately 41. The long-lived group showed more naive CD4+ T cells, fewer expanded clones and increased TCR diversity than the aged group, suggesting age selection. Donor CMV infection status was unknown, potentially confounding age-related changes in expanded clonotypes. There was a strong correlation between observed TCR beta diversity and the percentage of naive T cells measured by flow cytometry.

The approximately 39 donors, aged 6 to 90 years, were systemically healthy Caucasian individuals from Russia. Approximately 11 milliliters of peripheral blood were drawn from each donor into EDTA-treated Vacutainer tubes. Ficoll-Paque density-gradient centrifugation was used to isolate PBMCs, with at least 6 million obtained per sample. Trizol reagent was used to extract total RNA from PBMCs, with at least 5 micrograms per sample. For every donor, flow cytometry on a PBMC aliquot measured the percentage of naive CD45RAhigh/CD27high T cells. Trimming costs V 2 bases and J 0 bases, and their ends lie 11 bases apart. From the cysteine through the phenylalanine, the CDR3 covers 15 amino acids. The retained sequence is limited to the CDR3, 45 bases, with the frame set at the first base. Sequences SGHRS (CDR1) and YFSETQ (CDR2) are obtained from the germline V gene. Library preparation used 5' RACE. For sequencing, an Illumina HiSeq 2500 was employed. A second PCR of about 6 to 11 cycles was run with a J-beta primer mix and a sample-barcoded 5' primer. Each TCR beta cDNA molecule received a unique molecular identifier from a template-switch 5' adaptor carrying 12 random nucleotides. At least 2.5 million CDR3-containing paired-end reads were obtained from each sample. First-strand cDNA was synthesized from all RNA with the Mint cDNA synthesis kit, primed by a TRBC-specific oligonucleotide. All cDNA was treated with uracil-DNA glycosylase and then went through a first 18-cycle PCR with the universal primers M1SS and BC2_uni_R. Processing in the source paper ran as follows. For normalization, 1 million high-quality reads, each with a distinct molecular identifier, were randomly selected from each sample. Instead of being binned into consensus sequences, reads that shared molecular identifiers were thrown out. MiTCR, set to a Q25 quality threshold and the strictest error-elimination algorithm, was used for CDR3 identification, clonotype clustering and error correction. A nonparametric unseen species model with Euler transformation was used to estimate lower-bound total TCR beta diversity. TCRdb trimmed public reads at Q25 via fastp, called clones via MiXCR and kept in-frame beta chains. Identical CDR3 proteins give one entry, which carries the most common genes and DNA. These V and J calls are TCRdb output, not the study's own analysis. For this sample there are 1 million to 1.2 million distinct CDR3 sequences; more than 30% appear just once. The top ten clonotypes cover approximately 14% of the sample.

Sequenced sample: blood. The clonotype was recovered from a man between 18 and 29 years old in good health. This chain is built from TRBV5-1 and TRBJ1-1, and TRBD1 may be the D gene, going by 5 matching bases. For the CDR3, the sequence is CASSLQAGMNTEAFF. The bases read TGCGCCAGCAGCTTACAGGCAGGAATGAACACTGAAGCTTTCTTT. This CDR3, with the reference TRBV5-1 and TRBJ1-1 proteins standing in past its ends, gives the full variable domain KAGVTQTPRYLIKTRGQQVTLSCSPISGHRSVSWYQQTPGQGLQFLFEYFSETQRNKGNFPGRFSGRQFSNSRSEMNVSTLELGDSALYLCASSLQAGMNTEAFFGQGTRLTVV.